A selection of T cell receptor beta chains follows, all from one sample in a study of T cell responses to AZD1222 COVID-19 vaccine. This table comes from immunoSEQ multiplex PCR, and its TCRdb copy is limited to in-frame clones, with some not included. The profile shows tens of thousands of clones, approximately 88% of them singletons. Sequenced here: peripheral blood, sampled 28 days after the second dose of the MenACWY control vaccine. The receptors were gathered from an adult who received the MenACWY meningococcal vaccine as a control. Both conserved end residues are part of each CDR3. The D gene is left open where the match is weak. Only part of the rows carry a size: once, few, many, or a class if the clone is expanded.

D	V	size	J	CDR3	DNA
NA	TRBV12-3/TRBV12-4	NA	TRBJ1-4	CASSRVYEKLFF	TGTGCCAGCAGCCGGGTCTATGAAAAACTGTTTTTT
NA	TRBV19	NA	TRBJ1-4	CASKKGDYEKLFF	TGTGCCAGTAAGAAGGGGGACTATGAAAAACTGTTTTTT
TRBD1	TRBV19	NA	TRBJ2-7	CASSILTGTGDYEQYF	TGTGCCAGTAGTATCCTAACCGGGACAGGGGACTACGAGCAGTACTTC
NA	TRBV5-4	NA	TRBJ2-1	CAGSAFSYNEQFF	TGTGCCGGGAGCGCCTTCTCCTACAATGAGCAGTTCTTC
NA	TRBV15	NA	TRBJ2-4	CATSGVAKNIQYF	TGTGCCACCAGCGGCGTAGCCAAAAACATTCAGTACTTC
NA	TRBV19	NA	TRBJ1-6	CATASSYNSPLHF	TGTGCCACGGCCAGCTCCTATAATTCACCCCTCCACTTT
NA	TRBV5-1	NA	TRBJ1-2	CASSLGALYGYTF	TGCGCCAGCAGCTTGGGAGCCCTCTATGGCTACACCTTC
NA	TRBV28	NA	TRBJ2-1	CASSLLSKGSYNEQFF	TGTGCCAGCAGTTTATTATCAAAAGGGTCCTACAATGAGCAGTTCTTC
NA	TRBV6-5	NA	TRBJ2-5	CASSYSLPFYSETQYF	TGTGCCAGCAGTTACTCACTTCCTTTCTACTCGGAGACCCAGTACTTC
NA	TRBV28	NA	TRBJ2-6	CATDGGANVLTF	TGTGCCACCGACGGGGGGGCCAACGTCCTGACTTTC
TRBD2	TRBV4-1	few	TRBJ2-7	CASSRTSGASSYEQYF	TGCGCCAGCAGCCGAACTAGCGGAGCTAGCTCCTACGAGCAGTACTTC
TRBD1	TRBV7-2	NA	TRBJ2-5	CASSLARTGKETQYF	TGTGCCAGCAGCTTAGCTCGGACAGGGAAGGAGACCCAGTACTTC
TRBD2	TRBV5-1	NA	TRBJ2-1	CASSISGSSYNEQFF	TGCGCCAGCAGCATTAGCGGGAGCTCCTACAATGAGCAGTTCTTC
NA	TRBV28	NA	TRBJ1-5	CASSIYGVRSNQPQHF	TGTGCCAGCAGTATATATGGCGTGAGAAGCAATCAGCCCCAGCATTTT
NA	TRBV19	NA	TRBJ2-3	CASSIGTSTDTQYF	TGTGCCAGTAGTATTGGTACTAGCACAGATACGCAGTATTTT
NA	TRBV10-1	NA	TRBJ2-7	CASSETATGNSYEQYF	TGCGCCAGCAGTGAGACGGCGACTGGGAACTCCTACGAGCAGTACTTC
NA	TRBV27	NA	TRBJ1-6	CASSHGAANSPLHF	TGTGCCAGCAGCCATGGGGCAGCTAATTCACCCCTCCACTTT
NA	TRBV5-1	NA	TRBJ2-7	CASSTAQGLYEQYF	TGCGCCAGCAGTACGGCACAGGGCTTATACGAGCAGTACTTC
TRBD2	TRBV28	NA	TRBJ2-1	CASSSRGSFSNEQFF	TGTGCCAGCAGTTCACGCGGGAGTTTTTCCAATGAGCAGTTCTTC
NA	TRBV6-2/TRBV6-3	once	TRBJ1-2	CASSLDSSYGYTF	TGTGCCAGCAGCTTAGACAGTTCTTATGGCTACACCTTC
NA	TRBV2	NA	TRBJ2-7	CASSEWYQTYEQYF	TGTGCCAGCAGTGAGTGGTACCAGACCTACGAGCAGTACTTC
NA	TRBV19	NA	TRBJ2-3	CASSSRDGPFTDTQYF	TGTGCCAGTAGTTCCCGAGACGGGCCTTTCACAGATACGCAGTATTTT
NA	TRBV19	once	TRBJ2-3	CASSRSQGSVDTQYF	TGTGCCAGTAGCCGATCGCAGGGGTCTGTGGATACGCAGTATTTT
NA	TRBV28	once	TRBJ2-7	CASSPGTADSYEQYF	TGTGCCAGCAGTCCAGGGACCGCCGACTCCTACGAGCAGTACTTC
TRBD2	TRBV28	NA	TRBJ2-2	CASSLWTSGNTGELFF	TGTGCCAGCAGTTTATGGACTAGCGGGAACACCGGGGAGCTGTTTTTT
NA	TRBV7-8	NA	TRBJ2-5	CASSRFDETQYF	TGTGCCAGCAGCCGCTTTGACGAGACCCAGTACTTC
NA	TRBV5-6	NA	TRBJ1-3	CASSLVQGPFGNTIYF	TGTGCCAGCAGCTTGGTGCAGGGCCCTTTCGGAAACACCATATATTTT
TRBD1	TRBV6-5	once	TRBJ2-7	CASSPGQISYEQYF	TGTGCCAGCAGTCCGGGACAGATCTCCTACGAGCAGTACTTC
NA	TRBV5-4	once	TRBJ1-1	CASSAEGGGNTEAFF	TGTGCCAGCAGCGCGGAGGGCGGCGGGAACACTGAAGCTTTCTTT
TRBD2	TRBV29-1	NA	TRBJ2-3	CSVEKLAGVSADTQYF	TGCAGCGTTGAGAAACTAGCGGGAGTTTCGGCGGATACGCAGTATTTT
NA	TRBV20-1	NA	TRBJ2-7	CSATGNEQYF	TGCAGTGCTACGGGGAACGAGCAGTACTTC